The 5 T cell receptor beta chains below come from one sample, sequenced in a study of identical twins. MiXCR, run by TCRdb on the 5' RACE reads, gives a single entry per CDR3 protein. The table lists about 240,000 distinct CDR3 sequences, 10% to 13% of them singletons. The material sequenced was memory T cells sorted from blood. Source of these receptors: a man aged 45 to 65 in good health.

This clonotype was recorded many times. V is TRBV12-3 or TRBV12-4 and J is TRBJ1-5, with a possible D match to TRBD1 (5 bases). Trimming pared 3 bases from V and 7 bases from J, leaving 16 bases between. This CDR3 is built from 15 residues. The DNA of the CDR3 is TGTGCCAGCAGTTTTCTAGGGCAGGGAGGCCAGCCCCAGCATTTT. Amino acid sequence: CASSFLGQGGQPQHF.

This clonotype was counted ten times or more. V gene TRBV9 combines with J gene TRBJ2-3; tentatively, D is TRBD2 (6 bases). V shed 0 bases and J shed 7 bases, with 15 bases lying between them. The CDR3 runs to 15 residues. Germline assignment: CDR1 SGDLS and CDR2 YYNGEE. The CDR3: CASSVGPGREYTQYF. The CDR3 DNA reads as TGTGCCAGCAGCGTAGGCCCTGGTCGGGAGTATACGCAGTATTTT.

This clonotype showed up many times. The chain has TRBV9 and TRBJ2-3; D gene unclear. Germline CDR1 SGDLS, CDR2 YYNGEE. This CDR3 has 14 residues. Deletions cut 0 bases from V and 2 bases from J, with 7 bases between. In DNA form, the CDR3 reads TGTGCCAGCAGCGTAGCCGGGTCCACAGATACGCAGTATTTT. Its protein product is CASSVAGSTDTQYF.

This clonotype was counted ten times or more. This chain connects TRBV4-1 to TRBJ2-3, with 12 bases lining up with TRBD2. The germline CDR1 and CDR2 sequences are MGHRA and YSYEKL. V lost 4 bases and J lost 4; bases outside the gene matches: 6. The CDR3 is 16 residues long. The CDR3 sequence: CASSRSSGGVSDTQYF. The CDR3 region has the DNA TGCGCCAGCAGCCGGTCTAGCGGGGGGGTATCAGATACGCAGTATTTT.

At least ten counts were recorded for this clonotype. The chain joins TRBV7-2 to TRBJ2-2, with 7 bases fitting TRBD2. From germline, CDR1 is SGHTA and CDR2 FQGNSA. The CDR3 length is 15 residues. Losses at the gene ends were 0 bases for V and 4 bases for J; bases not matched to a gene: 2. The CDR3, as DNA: TGTGCCAGCAGCTTAGCGGGGGGGGTCACCGGGGAGCTGTTTTTT. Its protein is CASSLAGGVTGELFF. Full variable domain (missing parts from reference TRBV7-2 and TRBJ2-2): GAGVSQSPSNKVTEKGKDVELRCDPISGHTALYWYRQSLGQGLEFLIYFQGNSAPDKSGLPSDRFSAERTGGSVSTLTIQRTQQEDSAVYLCASSLAGGVTGELFFGEGSRLTVL.